The 20 T cell receptor beta chains given below trace back to one sample, sequenced in a study of cytomegalovirus exposure and HLA in healthy donors. PCR used 60 Vbeta primers and 13 Jbeta primers. TCRdb keeps only in-frame clones here, not all; method: immunoSEQ multiplex PCR. The sample records 150,000 to 200,000 clones, more than 60% being singletons. Sequencing used PBMCs. The receptors originated from a female donor in good health and CMV-seronegative.

CDR3 sequence: CASSMGLGLAVQETQYF. The CDR3 DNA reads TGTGCCAGCAGCATGGGGCTGGGACTAGCGGTACAAGAGACCCAGTACTTC. V is TRBV7-3 and J is TRBJ2-5, with 11 bases aligning to TRBD2. Germline CDR1 reads SGHTA; CDR2 reads FQGTGA. This CDR3 is built from 17 residues. Trimming took 5 bases from V and 2 from J; bases not matched to a gene: 10.

The chain couples TRBV7-7 to TRBJ2-2; D not resolved. The V end was cut by 5 bases, the J end by 4 bases, with 11 bases between. Germline V gene lookup returns CDR1 SSHAT and CDR2 FNYEAQ (reference sequence). CDR3 length: 14 residues. CDR3 residues: CASSPLSSTGELFF. The CDR3 DNA follows: TGTGCCAGCAGCCCGCTTTCCAGCACCGGGGAGCTGTTTTTT.

This clone was seen a handful of times. The chain employs TRBV7-3 and TRBJ1-1; weak D call: TRBD1 (6 bases). The CDR3 has 14 residues. Trimming stripped 1 base from V and 5 bases from J, with 11 bases between. The germline CDR1 and CDR2 sequences are SGHTA and FQGTGA. This chain's CDR3 is CASSLKLQGTEAFF. The CDR3 bases are TGTGCCAGCAGCTTAAAGTTACAGGGTACTGAAGCTTTCTTT.

The gene calls are TRBV6-5 and TRBJ2-3; 10 bases match TRBD2. CDR1 and CDR2 (germline): MNHEY, SVGAGI. The V and J ends lost 3 bases and 6 bases, in that order; junction bases with no gene match: 9. This CDR3 contains 16 residues. The CDR3 DNA is TGTGCCAGCAGTTATCTTCCTAGCGGGAGTTCGGATACGCAGTATTTT. As protein: CASSYLPSGSSDTQYF.

V and J are TRBV14 and TRBJ1-1, with D perhaps matching TRBD1 (5 bases). V was shortened by 1 base and J by 4 bases, with 16 bases between the two germline ends. Looked up from germline, CDR1 is SGHDN and CDR2 is FVKESK. The CDR3 consists of 16 residues. The CDR3 spells CASSQAFGGVGTEAFF. The CDR3 DNA sequence: TGTGCCAGCAGCCAAGCCTTCGGGGGGGTGGGCACTGAAGCTTTCTTT.

This chain uses TRBV2 with TRBJ2-4; 8 bases fit TRBD1. The CDR3 length is 13 residues. The germline V gene encodes CDR1 SNHLY and CDR2 FYNNEI. With V trimmed by 8 bases and J by 9 bases, 9 bases remained unmatched. In DNA, the CDR3 is TGTGCCAGCGGAGGGGACAGGAGTTCCATTCAGTACTTC. Its protein product is CASGGDRSSIQYF.

This clone has more than one count but fewer than ten. The chain combines TRBV4-2 with TRBJ2-3; 7 bases are a match to TRBD2. The germline CDR1 and CDR2 sequences are LGHNA and YNFKEQ. This CDR3 is built from 16 residues. V lost 4 bases, J lost 2 bases, and 9 bases stayed unmatched. The CDR3 sequence is CASSPMGLADTDTQYF. The CDR3 region has the DNA TGTGCCAGCAGCCCGATGGGCCTAGCGGACACAGATACGCAGTATTTT.

The J gene is TRBJ1-4, the V gene TRBV18, with D possibly TRBD1 on 6 matching bases. The V and J ends lost 0 bases and 12 bases respectively, with 17 bases between them. The CDR3 is 15 residues long. Germline loops: CDR1 KGHSH, CDR2 LQKENI. The DNA for the CDR3 is TGTGCCAGCTCACCACCGCTAGGGGGGGCGCGGGAACTGTTTTTT. Translation gives CASSPPLGGARELFF.

This chain uses TRBV29-1 with TRBJ2-5, with TRBD1 matching 8 bases. From germline, CDR1 is SQVTM and CDR2 ANQGSEA. The V and J ends lost 6 bases and 0 bases, in that order; junction bases with no gene match: 6. The CDR3 contains 14 residues. The DNA for the CDR3 is TGCAGCGTGGCGGACAGGGTAAACCAAGAGACCCAGTACTTC. It encodes CSVADRVNQETQYF. The variable domain in full, completed from reference TRBV29-1 and TRBJ2-5, reads SAVISQKPSRDICQRGTSLTIQCQVDSQVTMMFWYRQQPGQSLTLIATANQGSEATYESGFVIDKFPISRPNLTFSTLTVSNMSPEDSSIYLCSVADRVNQETQYFGPGTRLLVL.

This chain joins TRBV5-6 and TRBJ1-6; 9 bases map to TRBD1. V trimming: 5 bases; J trimming: 6 bases; junction bases outside the gene matches: 6. Per germline, CDR1 SGHDT and CDR2 YYEEEE. The CDR3 runs to 15 residues. For the CDR3, the DNA is TGTGCCAGCAGGCATCGGACAGGGGTTAATTCACCCCTCCACTTT. Its translation: CASRHRTGVNSPLHF.

This chain joins TRBV7-3 and TRBJ1-1; 10 bases match TRBD1. The CDR3 has 15 amino acids. Germline lookup yields CDR1 SGHTA and CDR2 FQGTGA. Trimming removed 5 bases from V and 5 bases from J; junction bases left unmatched: 8. The CDR3, as DNA: TGTGCCAGCAGCCTATGGACAGGGGGAAGAACTGAAGCTTTCTTT. It specifies CASSLWTGGRTEAFF.

The CDR3 DNA reads TGTGCCAGCTCACCAAAACTAGCGGGAGTTGATACCGGGGAGCTGTTTTTT. It specifies CASSPKLAGVDTGELFF. This chain joins TRBV18 and TRBJ2-2; 11 bases agree with TRBD2. The CDR3 is 17 amino acids. Germline V lookup: CDR1 KGHSH, CDR2 LQKENI. The ends lost 2 bases at V and 5 bases at J; junction bases unmatched: 7.

Concerning this clone: The junction and the germline gene differ at one end; a read error may be behind it. V gene TRBV7-9 combines with J gene TRBJ1-2; D might be TRBD1 (6 bases). CDR1 is SEHNR and CDR2 is FQNEAQ in the germline V gene (reference sequence). This CDR3 region has 13 residues. CDR3 protein: CSSSLGDTYGYTF. For the CDR3, the DNA is TGTTCCAGCAGCTTGGGGGACACCTATGGCTACACCTTC.

This chain joins TRBV11-2 and TRBJ2-3; TRBD1 matches 9 bases. CDR3 length: 16 amino acids. Trimming at V came to 5 bases and at J to 5 bases, leaving 11 bases not matched to a gene. Per the germline V gene, CDR1 is SGHAT and CDR2 is FQNNGV. Here the CDR3 reads CASSPHGQGLGDTQYF. CDR3 nucleotide sequence: TGTGCCAGCAGCCCTCATGGACAGGGGTTAGGAGATACGCAGTATTTT.

The rearrangement uses TRBV7-9 and TRBJ1-5; the D is unclear. Germline V CDR1 and CDR2: SEHNR, FQNEAQ (reference sequence). V was pared by 3 bases and J by 5 bases, with 8 bases between. This CDR3 is built from 13 residues. The CDR3 is CASSFQADQPQHF. In DNA form, the CDR3 reads TGTGCCAGCAGCTTCCAAGCGGATCAGCCCCAGCATTTT.

The chain couples TRBV6-5 to TRBJ1-4; possibly TRBD1 for D (5 bases). Germline V lookup: CDR1 MNHEY, CDR2 SVGAGI. V was pared by 4 bases and J by 10 bases, with 22 bases between. The CDR3 has 16 residues. CDR3 loop: CASSFSGVGGLGKLFF. CDR3 DNA sequence: TGTGCCAGCAGTTTCTCTGGTGTGGGGGGGTTGGGAAAACTGTTTTTT.

The V call is TRBV30, the J call TRBJ2-1, with TRBD2 identical over 7 bases. This CDR3 comprises 16 residues. Germline assignment: CDR1 GTSNPN and CDR2 SVGIG (reference sequence). Unmatched junction bases numbered 18, after V lost 5 bases and J lost 8 bases. CDR3 region: CAWEPLPGLPSDEQFF. The DNA for the CDR3 is TGTGCCTGGGAACCCCTCCCGGGACTACCTTCGGATGAGCAGTTCTTC.

This clone was picked up a small number of times. The chain couples TRBV29-1 to TRBJ2-7, with a weak D call TRBD1 (5 bases). Germline assignment: CDR1 SQVTM and CDR2 ANQGSEA. The V end was cut by 5 bases, the J end by 6 bases, with 14 bases between. This CDR3 region has 12 residues. The CDR3: CSVSAGIGEQYF. CDR3 coding DNA: TGCAGCGTTAGTGCAGGGATCGGCGAGCAGTACTTC.

V and J are TRBV6-6 and TRBJ1-4, with a weak D call TRBD1 (5 bases). CDR3 length: 14 amino acids. Germline lookup yields CDR1 MNHNY and CDR2 SVGAGI (reference sequence). The germline V and J ends were trimmed by 7 bases and 1 base, with 10 bases remaining between them. The CDR3 DNA is TGTGCCAGCACCCTGGGGGGAACTAATGAAAAACTGTTTTTT. Its protein is CASTLGGTNEKLFF.

This clone was seen only once. V is TRBV6-5 and J is TRBJ1-3; a weak D match, TRBD1 (5 bases). This CDR3 has 16 residues. The ends were cut back, 0 bases at V and 0 bases at J, with 9 bases in the middle. Per germline, CDR1 MNHEY and CDR2 SVGAGI. Written as DNA, the CDR3 is TGTGCCAGCAGTTACTCCGGGGGTCGCTCTGGAAACACCATATATTTT. This translates into CASSYSGGRSGNTIYF.